This T cell receptor (beta chain) emerged from a study of beta chain features in type 1 diabetes. Study conclusions and caveats: Researchers cautioned that cDNA sequencing could over-represent cells with high TCR expression. Shortening that was moderate but significant affected the TCRB CDR3s of Type 1 diabetes patients in all four CD4+ subsets.

The CDR3 sequence is 15 residues long. cDNA synthesis used the whole RNA isolate, giving expressed TCRB sequences. Sequencing was performed with immunoSEQ multiplex PCR; in TCRdb, only in-frame clones are kept and a portion is missing. The sample lists 400,000 or so clones; roughly 12% were seen once. Donors contributed one heparinised blood draw apiece, averaging about 120 mL. For this clone: The antigen is undetermined.

The chain joins TRBV21-1 to TRBJ2-7; TRBD1, as called in the table, went unchecked against the DNA. TRBV21-1 is assigned pseudogene status. The source of this sequence is a woman younger than 35 with type 1 diabetes. Material for sequencing was naive CD4+ T cells from blood. This CDR3 is CASSPATGRSNEQYF. The CDR3, as DNA: TGTGCCAGCAGCCCTGCTACAGGGCGAAGTAACGAGCAGTACTTC.